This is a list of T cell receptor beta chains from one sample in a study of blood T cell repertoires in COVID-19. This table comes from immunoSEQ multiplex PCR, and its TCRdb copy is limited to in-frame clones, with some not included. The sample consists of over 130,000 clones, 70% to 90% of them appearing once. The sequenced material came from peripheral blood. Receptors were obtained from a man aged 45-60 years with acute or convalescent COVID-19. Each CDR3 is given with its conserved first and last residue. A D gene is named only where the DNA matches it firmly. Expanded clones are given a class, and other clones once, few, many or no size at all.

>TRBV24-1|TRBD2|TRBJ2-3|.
CATSDPRGGPTDTQYF
TGTGCCACCAGTGACCCCCGGGGGGGGCCCACAGATACGCAGTATTTT
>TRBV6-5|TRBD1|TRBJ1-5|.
CASSYGTGGQPQHF
TGTGCCAGCAGTTACGGGACAGGGGGTCAGCCCCAGCATTTT
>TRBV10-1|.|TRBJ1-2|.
CASSSVMEQGGYTF
TGCGCCAGCAGCTCTGTCATGGAGCAAGGTGGCTACACCTTC
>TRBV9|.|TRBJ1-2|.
CASSFEQKVGYTF
TGTGCCAGCAGCTTCGAACAGAAGGTTGGCTACACCTTC
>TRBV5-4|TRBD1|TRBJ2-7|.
CASSLGGQGAYEQYF
TGTGCCAGCAGCTTGGGAGGACAGGGGGCCTACGAGCAGTACTTC
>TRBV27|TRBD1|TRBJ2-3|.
CASIDRATDTQYF
TGTGCCAGCATAGACAGGGCCACAGATACGCAGTATTTT
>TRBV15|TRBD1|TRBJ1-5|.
CATSPLGTVASNQPQHF
TGTGCCACCAGTCCTCTCGGGACAGTCGCTAGCAATCAGCCCCAGCATTTT
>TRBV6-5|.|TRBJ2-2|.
CNGEFCTGELFF
TGTAACGGGGAGTTTTGCACCGGGGAGCTGTTTTTT
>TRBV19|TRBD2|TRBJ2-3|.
CASSLVLAGGFTDTQYF
TGTGCCAGTAGTTTAGTCCTAGCGGGAGGGTTCACAGATACGCAGTATTTT
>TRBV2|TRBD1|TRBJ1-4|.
CASTGGRATNEKLFF
TGTGCCAGCACAGGGGGAAGAGCAACTAATGAAAAACTGTTTTTT
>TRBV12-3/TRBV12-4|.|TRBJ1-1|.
CASSLIGPEAFF
TGTGCCAGCAGTTTAATCGGTCCTGAAGCTTTCTTT
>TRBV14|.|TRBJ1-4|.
CASSLLFREKLFF
TGTGCCAGCAGCCTACTTTTCAGGGAAAAACTGTTTTTT
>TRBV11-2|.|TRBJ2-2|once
CAIRGLHANTGELFF
TGTGCCATCCGGGGACTCCACGCGAACACCGGGGAGCTGTTTTTT
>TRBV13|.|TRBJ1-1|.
CASSPNRATEAFF
TGTGCCAGCAGCCCCAACAGGGCTACTGAAGCTTTCTTT
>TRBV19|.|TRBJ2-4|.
CASSSGDAYIQYF
TGTGCCAGTAGTTCGGGAGATGCGTACATTCAGTACTTC
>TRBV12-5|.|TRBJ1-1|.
CASGLVRGEAFF
TGTGCTAGTGGTTTGGTAAGGGGTGAAGCTTTCTTT
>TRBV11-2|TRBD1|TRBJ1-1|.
CASNRQGVLVSEAFF
TGTGCCAGCAACCGACAGGGGGTTTTGGTGTCTGAAGCTTTCTTT
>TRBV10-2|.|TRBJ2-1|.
CASRGGGSTNEQFF
TGCGCCAGCAGGGGAGGGGGAAGTACCAATGAGCAGTTCTTC
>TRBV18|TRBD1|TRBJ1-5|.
CASSTDRGQPQHF
TGTGCCAGCTCCACTGACAGGGGGCAGCCCCAGCATTTT
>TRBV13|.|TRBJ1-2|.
CASSLSEENFNYGYTF
TGTGCCAGCAGCTTATCTGAGGAGAACTTTAACTATGGCTACACCTTC
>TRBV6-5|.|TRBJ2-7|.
CASSYEATGTSEQYF
TGTGCCAGCAGTTACGAGGCTACAGGGACGAGCGAGCAGTACTTC
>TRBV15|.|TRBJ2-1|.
CATPVLNEQFF
TGTGCCACCCCGGTCCTCAATGAGCAGTTCTTC
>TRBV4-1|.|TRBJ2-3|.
CASSSSSDTQYF
TGCGCCAGCAGCTCTTCTTCAGATACGCAGTATTTT
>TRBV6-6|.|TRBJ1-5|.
CASSYRGERQPQHF
TGTGCCAGCAGTTACCGGGGAGAGAGACAGCCCCAGCATTTT
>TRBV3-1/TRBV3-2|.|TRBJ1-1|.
CASSQGGRAFF
TGTGCCAGCAGCCAAGGAGGGAGAGCTTTCTTT
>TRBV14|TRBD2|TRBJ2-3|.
CASSQDFGGGTADTQYF
TGTGCCAGCAGCCAAGATTTCGGCGGGGGGACGGCAGATACGCAGTATTTT
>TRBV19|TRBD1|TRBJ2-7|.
CASTGGGYEQYF
TGTGCCTCGACAGGGGGAGGTTACGAGCAGTACTTC
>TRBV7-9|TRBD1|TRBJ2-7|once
CASNKDRYEQYF
TGTGCCAGCAATAAGGACAGGTACGAGCAGTACTTC
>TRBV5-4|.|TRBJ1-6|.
CASSLFGGVESPLHF
TGTGCCAGCAGCTTGTTCGGAGGGGTTGAGTCACCCCTCCACTTT
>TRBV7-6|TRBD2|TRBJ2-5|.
CASSPRLAGGEETQYF
TGTGCCAGCAGCCCAAGACTAGCGGGAGGTGAAGAGACCCAGTACTTC
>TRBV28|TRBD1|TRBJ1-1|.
CASSPTEGQMNTEAFF
TGTGCCAGCAGTCCCACAGAGGGACAGATGAACACTGAAGCTTTCTTT
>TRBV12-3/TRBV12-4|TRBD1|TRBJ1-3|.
CASRAGTANTIYF
TGTGCCAGCAGAGCCGGGACAGCAAACACCATATATTTT
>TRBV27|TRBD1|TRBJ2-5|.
CASSLGKGAQQETQYF
TGTGCCAGCAGTTTGGGGAAGGGGGCCCAACAAGAGACCCAGTACTTC
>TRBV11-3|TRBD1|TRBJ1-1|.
CASSPTGSAEAFF
TGTGCCAGCAGCCCGACAGGGTCCGCTGAAGCTTTCTTT
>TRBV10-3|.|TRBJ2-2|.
CATMNTRGGELFF
TGTGCCACCATGAACACTCGGGGCGGGGAGCTGTTTTTT